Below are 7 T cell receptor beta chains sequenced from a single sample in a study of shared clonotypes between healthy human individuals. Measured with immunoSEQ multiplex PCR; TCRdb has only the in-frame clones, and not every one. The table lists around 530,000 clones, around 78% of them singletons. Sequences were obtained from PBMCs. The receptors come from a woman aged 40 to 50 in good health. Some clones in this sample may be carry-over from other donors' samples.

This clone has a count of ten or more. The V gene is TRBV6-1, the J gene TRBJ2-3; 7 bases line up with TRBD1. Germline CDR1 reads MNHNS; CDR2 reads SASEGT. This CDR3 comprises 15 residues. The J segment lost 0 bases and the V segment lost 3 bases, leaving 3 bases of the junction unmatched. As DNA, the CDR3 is TGTGCCAGCAGTGAGGAGACAGGGAGCACAGATACGCAGTATTTT. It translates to CASSEETGSTDTQYF.

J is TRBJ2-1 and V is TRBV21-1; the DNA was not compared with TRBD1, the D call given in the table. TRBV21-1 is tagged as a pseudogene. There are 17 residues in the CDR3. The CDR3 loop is CASSKSPGTGAYNEQFF. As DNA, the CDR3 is TGTGCCAGCAGCAAGTCCCCCGGGACAGGGGCCTACAATGAGCAGTTCTTC.

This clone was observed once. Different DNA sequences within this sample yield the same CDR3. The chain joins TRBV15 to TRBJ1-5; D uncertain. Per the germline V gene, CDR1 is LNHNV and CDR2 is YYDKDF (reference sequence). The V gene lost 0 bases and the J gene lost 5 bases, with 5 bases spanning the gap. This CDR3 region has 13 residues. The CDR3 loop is CATSRDRDQPQHF. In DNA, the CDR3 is TGTGCCACCAGCAGAGATCGGGATCAGCCCCAGCATTTT.

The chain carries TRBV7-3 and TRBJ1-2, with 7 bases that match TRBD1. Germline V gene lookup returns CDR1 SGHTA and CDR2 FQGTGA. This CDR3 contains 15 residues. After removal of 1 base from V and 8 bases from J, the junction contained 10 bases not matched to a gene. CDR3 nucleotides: TGTGCCAGCAGCTTAAACCCTGGGACAGAAGAGGGCTACACCTTC. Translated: CASSLNPGTEEGYTF.

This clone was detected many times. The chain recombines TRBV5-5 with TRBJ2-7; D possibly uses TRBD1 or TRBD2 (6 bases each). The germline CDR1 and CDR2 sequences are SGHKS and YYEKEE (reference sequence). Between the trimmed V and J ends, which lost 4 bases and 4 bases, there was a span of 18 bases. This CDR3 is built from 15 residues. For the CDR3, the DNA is TGTGCCAGCAGCCCTCGAGGGGGGACGCCTTACGAGCAGTACTTC. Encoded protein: CASSPRGGTPYEQYF.

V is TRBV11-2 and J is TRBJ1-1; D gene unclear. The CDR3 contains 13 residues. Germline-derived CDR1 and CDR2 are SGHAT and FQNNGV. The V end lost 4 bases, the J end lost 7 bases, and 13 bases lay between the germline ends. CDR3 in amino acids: CASSYRVGSEAFF. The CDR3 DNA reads TGTGCCAGCAGCTACCGAGTAGGGAGTGAAGCTTTCTTT.

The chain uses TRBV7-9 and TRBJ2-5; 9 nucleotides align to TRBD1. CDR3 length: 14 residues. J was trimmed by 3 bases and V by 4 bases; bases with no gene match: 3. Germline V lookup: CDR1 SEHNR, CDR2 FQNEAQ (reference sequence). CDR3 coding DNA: TGTGCCAGCAGCTCGACAGGGGGAGAAGAGACCCAGTACTTC. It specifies CASSSTGGEETQYF. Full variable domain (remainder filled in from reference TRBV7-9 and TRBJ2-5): DTGVSQNPRHKITKRGQNVTFRCDPISEHNRLYWYRQTLGQGPEFLTYFQNEAQLEKSRLLSDRFSAERPKGSFSTLEIQRTEQGDSAMYLCASSSTGGEETQYFGPGTRLLVL.